This T cell receptor (beta chain) comes out of a study of blood T cells in healthy people across ages. V gave up 4 bases and J gave up 0 bases; unmatched junction bases: 10. The CDR3 is 19 amino acids. Germline V gene lookup returns CDR1 SGHRS and CDR2 YFSETQ. Findings and limits, study-wide: When set beside aged donors, long-lived donors presented more naive CD4+ cells and higher diversity.

Next came a second PCR, run for about 7 to 11 cycles, which used a sample-barcoded 5' primer along with a J-beta primer mix. A template-switch adaptor containing 12 random nucleotides labeled each cDNA molecule. From the 5' RACE reads, TCRdb called clonotypes with MiXCR, one entry per CDR3 protein. The repertoire has around 870,000 distinct CDR3 sequences, around 30% of them found once; the top ten carry roughly 17%. Regarding this clonotype: Antigen: not known.

Per sample, extraction of total RNA gave at least 5.5 micrograms in every case. This sequence originates from a woman of 80 years or more in good health. This chain uses TRBV5-1 with TRBJ2-1; 13 positions agree with TRBD2. The sample taken for sequencing was blood. The CDR3: CASSVSGTSGVSSYNEQFF. CDR3 bases: TGCGCCAGCAGCGTCTCCGGGACTAGCGGGGTCAGCTCCTACAATGAGCAGTTCTTC. Full variable domain (remainder filled in from reference TRBV5-1 and TRBJ2-1): KAGVTQTPRYLIKTRGQQVTLSCSPISGHRSVSWYQQTPGQGLQFLFEYFSETQRNKGNFPGRFSGRQFSNSRSEMNVSTLELGDSALYLCASSVSGTSGVSSYNEQFFGPGTRLTVL.